This record covers a single T cell receptor (beta chain). The antigen is not known. The germline CDR1 and CDR2 sequences are GTSNPN and SVGIG (reference sequence). V gave up 4 bases and J gave up 8 bases; unmatched junction bases: 2. This CDR3 has 12 residues. This sample was included in a study of cytotoxic CD8 clonotypes in ibrutinib-treated CLL. About the research overall: The response samples were taken once patients had been treated for a median of around twelve months, range 6 to 36. Whole-study findings and limits: Shared public clonotypes were rare, and on treatment they either got smaller or stayed the same.

Sequencing was designed to attain a depth spanning 1 in 200,000 to 1 in 1 million T cells. Generated by immunoSEQ multiplex PCR, the TCRdb table keeps only in-frame clones and is missing some. Of about 200,000 clones in the sample, about four fifths were seen once. Cryopreserved PBMCs were the source of 2 to 2.5 micrograms of genomic DNA, which went to TCR beta libraries. The receptor comes from a human donor with chronic lymphocytic leukemia. The sequences come from PBMCs, collected after 12 months of ibrutinib treatment. The chain has TRBV30 and TRBJ1-6, with TRBD1 identical over 7 bases. In DNA, the CDR3 is TGTGCCTGGAACAGGGGTTATTCACCCCTCCACTTT. This sequence encodes CAWNRGYSPLHF.